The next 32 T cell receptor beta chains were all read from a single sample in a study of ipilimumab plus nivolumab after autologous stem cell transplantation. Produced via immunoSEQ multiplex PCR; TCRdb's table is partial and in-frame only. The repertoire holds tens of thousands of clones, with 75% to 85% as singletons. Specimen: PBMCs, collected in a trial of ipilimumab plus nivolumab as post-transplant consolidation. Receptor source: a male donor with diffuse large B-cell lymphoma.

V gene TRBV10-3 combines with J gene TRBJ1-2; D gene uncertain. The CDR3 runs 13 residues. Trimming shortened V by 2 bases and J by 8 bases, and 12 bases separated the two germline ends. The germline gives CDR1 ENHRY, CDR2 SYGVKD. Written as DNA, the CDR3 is TGTGCCATCAGTGAGGGAGTCCGAGAGGGCTACACCTTC. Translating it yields CAISEGVREGYTF.

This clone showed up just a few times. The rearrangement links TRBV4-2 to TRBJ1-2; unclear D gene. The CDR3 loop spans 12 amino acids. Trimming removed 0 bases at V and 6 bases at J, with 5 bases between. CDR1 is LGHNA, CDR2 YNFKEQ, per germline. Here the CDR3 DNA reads TGTGCCAGCAGCCAAGATTGGGATGGCTACACCTTC. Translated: CASSQDWDGYTF.

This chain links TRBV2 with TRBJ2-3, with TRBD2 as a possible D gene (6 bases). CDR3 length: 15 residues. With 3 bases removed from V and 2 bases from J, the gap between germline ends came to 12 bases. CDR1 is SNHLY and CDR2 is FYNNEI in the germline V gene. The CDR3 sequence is CASSETRADTDTQYF. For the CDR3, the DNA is TGTGCCAGCAGTGAGACTAGAGCGGACACAGATACGCAGTATTTT.

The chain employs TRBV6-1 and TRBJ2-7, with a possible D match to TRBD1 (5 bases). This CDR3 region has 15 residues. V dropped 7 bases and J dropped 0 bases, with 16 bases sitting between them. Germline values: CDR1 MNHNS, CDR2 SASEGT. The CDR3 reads CASTLIGASSYEQYF. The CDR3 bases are TGTGCCAGCACCCTAATAGGGGCGTCCTCCTACGAGCAGTACTTC.

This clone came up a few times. Written as DNA, the CDR3 is TGTGCCAGCAGCGTTAATCTGGACAGGGGTAAGGCTTTCTTT. Translated: CASSVNLDRGKAFF. The genes are TRBV9 and TRBJ1-1; 9 bases match TRBD1. J was trimmed by 11 bases and V by 2 bases; bases with no gene match: 10. The CDR3 spans 14 residues. CDR1 is SGDLS and CDR2 is YYNGEE in the germline V gene.

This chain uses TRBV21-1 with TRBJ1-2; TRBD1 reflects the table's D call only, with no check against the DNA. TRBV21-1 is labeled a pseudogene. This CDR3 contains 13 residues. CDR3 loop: CASGGRTAYGYTF. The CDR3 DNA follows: TGTGCCAGCGGGGGCAGGACGGCGTATGGCTACACCTTC.

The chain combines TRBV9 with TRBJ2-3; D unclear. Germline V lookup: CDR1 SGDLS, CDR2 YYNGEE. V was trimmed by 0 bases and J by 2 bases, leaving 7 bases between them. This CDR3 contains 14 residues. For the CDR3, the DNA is TGTGCCAGCAGCGTAGACGCCATCACAGATACGCAGTATTTT. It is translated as CASSVDAITDTQYF.

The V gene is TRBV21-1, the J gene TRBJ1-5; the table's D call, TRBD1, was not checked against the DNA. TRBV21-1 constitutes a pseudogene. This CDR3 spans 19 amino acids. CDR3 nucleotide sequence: TGTGCCAGCAGCACTAGTACCGGGACAGGACTTTTTAGCAATCAGCCCCAGCATTTT. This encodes CASSTSTGTGLFSNQPQHF.

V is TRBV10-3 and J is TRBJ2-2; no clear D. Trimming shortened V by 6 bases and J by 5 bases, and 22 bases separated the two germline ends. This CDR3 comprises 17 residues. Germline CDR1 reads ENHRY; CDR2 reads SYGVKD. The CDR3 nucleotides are TGTGCCATCAGCTCCTCCGCCTCGGCTACAACAACCGGGGAGCTGTTTTTT. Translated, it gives CAISSSASATTTGELFF.

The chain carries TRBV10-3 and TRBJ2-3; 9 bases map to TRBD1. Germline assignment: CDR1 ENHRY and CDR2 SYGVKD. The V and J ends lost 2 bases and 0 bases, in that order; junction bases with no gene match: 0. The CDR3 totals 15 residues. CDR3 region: CAISEGQGSTDTQYF. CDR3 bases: TGTGCCATCAGTGAGGGACAGGGGAGCACAGATACGCAGTATTTT.

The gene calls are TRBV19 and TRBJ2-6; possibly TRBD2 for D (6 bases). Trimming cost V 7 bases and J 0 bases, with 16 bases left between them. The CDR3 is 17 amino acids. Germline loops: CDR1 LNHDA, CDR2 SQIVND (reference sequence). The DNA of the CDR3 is TGTGCCAGTACCCCGGTGGGGGGTAGCTCTGGGGCCAACGTCCTGACTTTC. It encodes CASTPVGGSSGANVLTF.

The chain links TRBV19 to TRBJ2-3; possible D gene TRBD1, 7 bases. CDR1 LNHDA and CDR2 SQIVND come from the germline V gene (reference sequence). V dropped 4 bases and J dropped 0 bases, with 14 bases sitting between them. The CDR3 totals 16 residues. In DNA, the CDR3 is TGTGCCAGTAGTAACCGACAGGGACTTAGCACAGATACGCAGTATTTT. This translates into CASSNRQGLSTDTQYF.

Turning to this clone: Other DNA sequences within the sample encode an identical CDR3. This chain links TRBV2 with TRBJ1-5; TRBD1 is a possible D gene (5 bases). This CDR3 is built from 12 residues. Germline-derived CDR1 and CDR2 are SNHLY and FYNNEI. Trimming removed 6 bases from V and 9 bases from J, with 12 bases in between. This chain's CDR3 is CASSQTGAPQHF. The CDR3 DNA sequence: TGTGCCAGCAGCCAGACCGGGGCGCCCCAGCATTTT.

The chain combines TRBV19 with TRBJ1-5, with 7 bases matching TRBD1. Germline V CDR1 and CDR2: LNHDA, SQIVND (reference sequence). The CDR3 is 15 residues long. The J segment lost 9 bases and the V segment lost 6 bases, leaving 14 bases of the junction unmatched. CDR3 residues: CASSPGTESRWPQHF. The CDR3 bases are TGTGCCAGTAGCCCCGGGACAGAAAGTAGGTGGCCCCAGCATTTT.

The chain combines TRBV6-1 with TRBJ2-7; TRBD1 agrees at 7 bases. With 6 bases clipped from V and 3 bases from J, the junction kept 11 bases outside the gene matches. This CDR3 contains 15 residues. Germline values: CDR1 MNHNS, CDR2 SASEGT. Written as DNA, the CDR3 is TGTGCCAGCAGAGCTAACAGGGGCGGTAGCTACGAGCAGTACTTC. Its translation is CASRANRGGSYEQYF.

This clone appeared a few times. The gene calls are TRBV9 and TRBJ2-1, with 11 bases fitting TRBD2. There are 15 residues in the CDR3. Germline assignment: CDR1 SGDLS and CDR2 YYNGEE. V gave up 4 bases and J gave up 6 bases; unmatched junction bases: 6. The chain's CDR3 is CASSYSGGAGNEQFF. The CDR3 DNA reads TGTGCCAGCAGCTATAGCGGGGGGGCCGGCAATGAGCAGTTCTTC.

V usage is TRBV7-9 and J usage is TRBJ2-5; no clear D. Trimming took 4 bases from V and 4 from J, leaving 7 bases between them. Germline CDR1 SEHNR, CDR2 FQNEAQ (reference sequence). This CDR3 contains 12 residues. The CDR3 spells CASSSVGETQYF. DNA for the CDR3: TGTGCCAGCAGCTCGGTTGGAGAGACCCAGTACTTC.

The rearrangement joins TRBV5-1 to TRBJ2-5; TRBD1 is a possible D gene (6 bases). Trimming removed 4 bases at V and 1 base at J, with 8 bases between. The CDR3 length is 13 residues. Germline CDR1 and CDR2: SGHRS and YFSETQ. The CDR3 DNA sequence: TGCGCCAGCAGCCGGACAGTCCAAGAGACCCAGTACTTC. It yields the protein CASSRTVQETQYF.

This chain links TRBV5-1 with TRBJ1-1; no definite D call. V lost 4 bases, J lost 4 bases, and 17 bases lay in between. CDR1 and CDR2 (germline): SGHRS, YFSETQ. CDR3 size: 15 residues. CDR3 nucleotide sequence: TGCGCCAGCAGCATTCTTGGGGTAATGGGCACTGAAGCTTTCTTT. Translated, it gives CASSILGVMGTEAFF.

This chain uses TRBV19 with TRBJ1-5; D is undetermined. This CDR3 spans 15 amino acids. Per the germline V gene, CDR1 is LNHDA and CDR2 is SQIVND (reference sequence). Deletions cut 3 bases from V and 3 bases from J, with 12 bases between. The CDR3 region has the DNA TGTGCCAGTAGTATGGGGTCAGCAAACAATCAGCCCCAGCATTTT. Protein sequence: CASSMGSANNQPQHF.

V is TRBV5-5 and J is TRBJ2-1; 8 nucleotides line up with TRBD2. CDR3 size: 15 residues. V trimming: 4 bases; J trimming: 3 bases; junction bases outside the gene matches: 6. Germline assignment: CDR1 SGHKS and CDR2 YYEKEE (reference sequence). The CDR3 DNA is TGTGCCAGCAGCCCCGGGACTAGTAACTACAATGAGCAGTTCTTC. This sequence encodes CASSPGTSNYNEQFF.

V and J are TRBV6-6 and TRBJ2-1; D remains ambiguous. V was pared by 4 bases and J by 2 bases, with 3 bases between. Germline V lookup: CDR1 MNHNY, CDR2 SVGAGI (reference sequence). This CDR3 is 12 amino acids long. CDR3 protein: CASSSTYNEQFF. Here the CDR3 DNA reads TGTGCCAGCAGTTCTACCTACAATGAGCAGTTCTTC.

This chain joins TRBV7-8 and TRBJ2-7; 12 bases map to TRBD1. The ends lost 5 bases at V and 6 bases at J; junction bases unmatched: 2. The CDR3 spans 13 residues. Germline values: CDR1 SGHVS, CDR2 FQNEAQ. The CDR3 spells CASSRDRGREQYF. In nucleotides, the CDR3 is TGTGCCAGCAGCAGGGACAGGGGGCGCGAGCAGTACTTC.

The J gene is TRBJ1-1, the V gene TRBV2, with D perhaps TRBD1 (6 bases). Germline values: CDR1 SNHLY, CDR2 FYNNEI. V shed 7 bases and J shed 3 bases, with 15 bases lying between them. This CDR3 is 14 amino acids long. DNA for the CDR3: TGTGCCAGCACCGGGGGGCTACCGGACACTGAAGCTTTCTTT. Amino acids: CASTGGLPDTEAFF.

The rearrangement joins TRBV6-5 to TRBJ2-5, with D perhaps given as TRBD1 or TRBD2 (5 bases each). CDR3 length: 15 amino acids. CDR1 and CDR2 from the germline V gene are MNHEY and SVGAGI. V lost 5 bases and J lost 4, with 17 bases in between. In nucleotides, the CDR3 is TGTGCCAGCAGTCCGACCTCTACGGGGCGAGAGACCCAGTACTTC. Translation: CASSPTSTGRETQYF.

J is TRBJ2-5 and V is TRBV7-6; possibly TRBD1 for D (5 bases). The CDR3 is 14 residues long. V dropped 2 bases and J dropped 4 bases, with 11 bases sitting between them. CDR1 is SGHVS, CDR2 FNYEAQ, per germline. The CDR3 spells CASSLQGRAETQYF. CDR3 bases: TGTGCCAGCAGCTTACAGGGAAGGGCAGAGACCCAGTACTTC.

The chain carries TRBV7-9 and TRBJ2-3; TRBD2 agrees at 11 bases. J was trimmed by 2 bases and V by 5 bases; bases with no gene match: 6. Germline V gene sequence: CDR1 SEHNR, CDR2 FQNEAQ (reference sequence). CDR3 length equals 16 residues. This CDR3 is CASSVPGLAVTDTQYF. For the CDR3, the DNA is TGTGCCAGCAGCGTACCGGGACTAGCGGTCACAGATACGCAGTATTTT. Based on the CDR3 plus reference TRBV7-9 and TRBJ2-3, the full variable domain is DTGVSQNPRHKITKRGQNVTFRCDPISEHNRLYWYRQTLGQGPEFLTYFQNEAQLEKSRLLSDRFSAERPKGSFSTLEIQRTEQGDSAMYLCASSVPGLAVTDTQYFGPGTRLTVL.

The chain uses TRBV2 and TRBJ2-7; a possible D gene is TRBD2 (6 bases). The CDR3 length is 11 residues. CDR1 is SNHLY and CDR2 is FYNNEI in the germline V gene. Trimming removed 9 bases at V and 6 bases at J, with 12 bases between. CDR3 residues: CASSREREQYF. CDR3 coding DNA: TGTGCCAGTTCTCGGGAGCGCGAGCAGTACTTC.

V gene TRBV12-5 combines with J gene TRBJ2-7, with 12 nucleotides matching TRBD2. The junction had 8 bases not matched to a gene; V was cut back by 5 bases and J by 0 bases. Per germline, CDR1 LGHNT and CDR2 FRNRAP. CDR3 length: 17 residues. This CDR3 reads CASGPGLAGTSSYEQYF. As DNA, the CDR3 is TGTGCTAGTGGTCCCGGACTAGCGGGGACAAGCTCCTACGAGCAGTACTTC.

CDR3 protein: CASSPGDRSSVGYNSPLHF. In DNA form, the CDR3 reads TGTGCCAGCAGCCCAGGAGACAGGTCGTCCGTGGGCTATAATTCACCCCTCCACTTT. The chain carries TRBV7-4 and TRBJ1-6; D may be TRBD1 (6 bases). Trimming left V 5 bases short and J 3 bases short, with 23 bases between. Germline loops: CDR1 SGHVT, CDR2 SQSDAQ. The CDR3 is made up of 19 amino acids. Looking up the rest from reference TRBV7-4 and TRBJ1-6 gives the full variable domain: GAGVSQSPRYKVAKRGRDVALRCDSISGHVTLYWYRQTLGQGSEVLTYSQSDAQRDKSGRPSGRFSAERPERSVSTLKIQRTEQGDSAVYLCASSPGDRSSVGYNSPLHFGNGTRLTVT.

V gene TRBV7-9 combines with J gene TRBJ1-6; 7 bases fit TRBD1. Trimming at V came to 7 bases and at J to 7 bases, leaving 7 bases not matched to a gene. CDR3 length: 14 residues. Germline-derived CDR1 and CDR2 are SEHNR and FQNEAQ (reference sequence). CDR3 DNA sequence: TGTGCCAGCACCTTGGACAGGCTGAATTCACCCCTCCACTTT. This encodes CASTLDRLNSPLHF.

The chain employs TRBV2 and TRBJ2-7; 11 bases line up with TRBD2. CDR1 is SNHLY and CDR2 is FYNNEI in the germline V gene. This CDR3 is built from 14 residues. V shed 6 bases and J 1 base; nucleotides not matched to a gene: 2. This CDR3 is CASRVAGGSYEQYF. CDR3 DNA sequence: TGTGCCAGCAGGGTAGCGGGGGGGTCCTACGAGCAGTACTTC. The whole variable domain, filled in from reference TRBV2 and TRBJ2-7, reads EPEVTQTPSHQVTQMGQEVILRCVPISNHLYFYWYRQILGQKVEFLVSFYNNEISEKSEIFDDQFSVERPDGSNFTLKIRSTKLEDSAMYFCASRVAGGSYEQYFGPGTRLTVT.